A single sample is the source of the 30 T cell receptor beta chains below, sequenced in a study of tumor-infiltrating lymphocytes in primary liver carcinoma. The input was 450 to 500 ng total RNA; TCR beta cDNA was made from it with a constant-region primer. Each TCR beta library was derived from three nested multiplex PCR rounds that employed slightly modified ARM-PCR. For 10 cycles apiece, the opening two PCR rounds ran with TRBV1-TRBV30 forward primers and a C-beta reverse primer. MiXCR, run by TCRdb on the multiplex PCR reads, gives a single entry per CDR3 protein. The sample yields 95,000 to 150,000 distinct CDR3 sequences, 60% to 75% seen once. Between roughly 20 and 33 mg of unsorted bulk tissue served as the source from which RNA and DNA were co-extracted. The sample was liver tumor tissue from sampling region 3. Noted subset: tumor region T3, left-lateral pole. The receptors here all came from a woman between 55 and 75 years old with primary liver carcinoma and hepatitis B virus infection.

With respect to this clonotype: A much larger clone sits a single nucleotide away, making a read error possible. Written as DNA, the CDR3 is TGTGCCAGCAGTTTATCTCCCCGGTACGAGCAGTACTTC. Its protein is CASSLSPRYEQYF. V usage is TRBV28 and J usage is TRBJ2-7, with D unresolved. Trimming left V 1 base short and J 4 bases short, with 8 bases between. Germline V gene sequence: CDR1 MDHEN, CDR2 SYDVKM. This CDR3 contains 13 residues.

About this clonotype: The germline gene is not matched at one end of the junction; a read error may be the cause. The CDR3 protein is CASRRDRNTGELSF. The CDR3 DNA follows: TGTGCCAGTAGACGGGACCGAAACACCGGGGAGCTGTCTTTT. The chain combines TRBV6-1 with TRBJ2-2; D may be TRBD1 or TRBD2 (5 bases each). The CDR3 covers 14 residues. Germline V gene lookup returns CDR1 MNHNS and CDR2 SASEGT.

Points on this clonotype: A much larger clone sits a single nucleotide away, making a read error possible. This chain links TRBV5-6 with TRBJ2-7; D gene uncertain. Between the trimmed V and J ends, which lost 2 bases and 2 bases, there was a span of 8 bases. The germline CDR1 and CDR2 sequences are SGHDT and YYEEEE. This CDR3 spans 13 amino acids. CDR3 DNA: TGTGCCAGCAGCTTTTACGAGACCTACGAGCAGTACTTC. It is translated as CASSFYETYEQYF.

This clonotype occurred a few times. The chain links TRBV7-9 to TRBJ2-6; possibly TRBD1 for D (5 bases). There are 18 residues in the CDR3. Germline loops: CDR1 SEHNR, CDR2 FQNEAQ (reference sequence). The V gene lost 1 base and the J gene lost 0 bases, with 13 bases spanning the gap. In DNA, the CDR3 is TGTGCCAGCAGCTTAGAATTCAGGGTCCTCTCTGGGGCCAACGTCCTGACTTTC. Its translation is CASSLEFRVLSGANVLTF.

Worth noting for this clonotype: With a much larger clone just one base away, this may be a read error. The chain is built from TRBV30 and TRBJ1-5; D gene ambiguous. The germline V gene encodes CDR1 GTSNPN and CDR2 SVGIG (reference sequence). The CDR3 has 13 amino acids. CDR3 amino acids: CARSSQAGQPQHF. The CDR3 region has the DNA TGTGCCCGGAGTAGTCAGGCGGGTCAGCCCCAGCATTTT.

The rearrangement links TRBV6-6 to TRBJ1-2, with 7 bases identical to TRBD1. Trimming cost V 11 bases and J 9 bases; bases outside gene matches: 15. Germline loops: CDR1 MNHNY, CDR2 SVGAGI (reference sequence). The CDR3 sequence is 13 residues long. CDR3 nucleotide sequence: TGTGCCGCCACTTGGGACAGTATCGAATGCTACACCTTC. It yields the protein CAATWDSIECYTF.

This clonotype is classed as medium-sized. The chain carries TRBV11-2 and TRBJ2-7; D remains ambiguous. The CDR3 runs 14 residues. Looked up from germline, CDR1 is SGHAT and CDR2 is FQNNGV. The ends were cut back, 5 bases at V and 4 bases at J, with 15 bases in the middle. CDR3 loop: CASSPLGSLYEQYF. CDR3 sequence (DNA): TGTGCCAGCAGCCCCTTGGGTAGCTTATACGAGCAGTACTTC.

Note on this clonotype: The CDR3 ends on some other residue instead of the conserved phenylalanine or tryptophan, so this is likely a read error. The DNA is omitted, as the CDR3 cannot be located on it reliably, and the CDR3 follows TCRdb's listing. This chain uses TRBV10-3 with TRBJ2-2. Inclusive of both ends, the CDR3 amounts to 12 amino acids. CDR1 and CDR2 from the germline V gene are ENHRY and SYGVKD. CDR3 amino acids: CAVRRSTGELFY.

This clonotype was recorded many times. The chain is built from TRBV6-1 and TRBJ1-5; TRBD1 matches at 7 bases. V was clipped by 5 bases and J by 4 bases; unmatched bases: 8. CDR1 and CDR2 from the germline V gene are MNHNS and SASEGT. The CDR3 length is 15 residues. CDR3 coding DNA: TGTGCCAGCAGTCGACAGGGTGGGCAAAATCAGCCCCAGCATTTT. Translation: CASSRQGGQNQPQHF.

The gene calls are TRBV6-5 and TRBJ2-3; D possibly corresponds to TRBD2 (5 bases). Germline V lookup: CDR1 MNHEY, CDR2 SVGAGI. The ends were cut back, 6 bases at V and 2 bases at J, with 15 bases in the middle. The CDR3 loop spans 15 amino acids. The CDR3 DNA reads TGTGCCAGCAGGGGAGCGGTAGTGAACACAGATACGCAGTATTTT. This translates into CASRGAVVNTDTQYF.

A remark on this clonotype: No conserved phenylalanine or tryptophan is present at the end of the CDR3, so a read error is the likely explanation. Here the CDR3 reads CASSDKGSNQPQHC. CDR3 nucleotide sequence: TGTGCCAGCAGCGATAAAGGTAGTAATCAGCCCCAGCATTGT. V is TRBV12-3 or TRBV12-4 and J is TRBJ1-5, with D uncertain. This CDR3 has 14 amino acids. V gave up 6 bases and J gave up 4 bases, with 13 bases separating them.

Worth noting for this clonotype: The junction departs from germline at one end; a sequencing error may be responsible. The chain employs TRBV5-4 and TRBJ1-1; 8 bases are a match to TRBD1. The CDR3 extends over 13 amino acids. CDR1 is SGHNT, CDR2 YYREEE, per germline (reference sequence). Written as DNA, the CDR3 is TGTGTCAGCAGCATCGGACAGGGCACTGAAACTTTCTTT. It is translated as CVSSIGQGTETFF.

A note on this clonotype: One base separates it from a far larger clone, so it is likely a read error. The chain is built from TRBV7-9 and TRBJ2-7; 12 bases match TRBD1. Germline CDR1 SEHNR, CDR2 FQNEAQ (reference sequence). This CDR3 is built from 14 residues. The DNA for the CDR3 is TGTGTCAGCAGCCCGGGACAGGGGGCATACGAGCAGTACTTC. Translated: CVSSPGQGAYEQYF.

The rearrangement uses TRBV4-2 and TRBJ2-3; TRBD2 aligns across 8 bases. The CDR3 has 15 residues. CDR1 and CDR2 (germline): LGHNA, YNFKEQ. V lost 1 base and J lost 0; bases outside the gene matches: 0. CDR3 in amino acids: CASSQGLASTDTQYF. The DNA for the CDR3 is TGTGCCAGCAGCCAAGGACTAGCGAGCACAGATACGCAGTATTTT.

This clonotype appeared a few times. A much larger clone lies a single base off, so this may be a read error. The chain has TRBV5-1 and TRBJ2-7; TRBD1 matches 7 bases. There are 13 residues in the CDR3. Germline CDR1 and CDR2: SGHRS and YFSETQ. DNA for the CDR3: TGCGCCGGCAGCTTGGGGGACAGCTACGAGCAGTACTTC. Translating gives CAGSLGDSYEQYF.

As to this clonotype: This sequence may be a read error, since a much larger clone differs from it by one base. The rearrangement links TRBV5-6 to TRBJ1-6, with 7 nucleotides matching TRBD1. V shed 6 bases, J shed 3 bases, and the junction held 9 bases outside the gene matches. Germline V lookup: CDR1 SGHDT, CDR2 YYEEEE. This CDR3 is 16 amino acids long. The CDR3 nucleotides are TGTGCCAGCAACGGGCCCGACAGGGACTATAATTCACCCCTCCACTTT. Amino acids: CASNGPDRDYNSPLHF.

This clonotype showed up just a few times. The chain couples TRBV28 to TRBJ1-6, with TRBD1 as a possible D gene (5 bases). CDR1 and CDR2 from the germline V gene are MDHEN and SYDVKM. There are 14 residues in the CDR3. The germline V and J ends were trimmed by 2 bases and 9 bases, with 11 bases remaining between them. The CDR3 sequence: CASSLARASSPLHF. The CDR3 coding sequence is TGTGCCAGCAGTTTAGCCAGGGCAAGTTCACCCCTCCACTTT.

The genes are TRBV11-2 and TRBJ2-1, with D maybe TRBD2 (6 bases). Between the trimmed V and J ends, which lost 7 bases and 8 bases, there was a span of 27 bases. The CDR3 sequence is 17 residues long. The V gene's germline CDR1 is SGHAT and CDR2 FQNNGV. CDR3 nucleotide sequence: TGTGCCAGCACCAGGAGACAAGCGAGAGGGCCGGGGGATGAGCAGTTCTTC. Its translation: CASTRRQARGPGDEQFF.

This clonotype was recorded once. At one end, the junction sequence differs from germline, possibly due to a read error. V usage is TRBV28 and J usage is TRBJ1-1; 9 bases fit TRBD1. The CDR3 totals 14 residues. Germline lookup yields CDR1 MDHEN and CDR2 SYDVKM. The CDR3 DNA reads as TGTGTCAGCAGTGGGACAGGGTCAGGGACTGAAGCTTTCTTT. This gives the protein CVSSGTGSGTEAFF.

This clonotype was seen just once. Its ends do not fully match the called genes, so a read error is possible. The genes are TRBV24-1 and TRBJ2-3; D might be TRBD1 or TRBD2, each matching 6 bases. The V gene's germline CDR1 is KGHDR and CDR2 SFDVKD. The CDR3 is 15 amino acids. The CDR3 DNA is TGTGCCACCGGTGACCCTGGGGGGCCGGGAGATACGCAGTATTTT. Residues: CATGDPGGPGDTQYF.

On this clonotype itself: This may be a read error, as it is one base from a much larger clone. The chain is built from TRBV7-9 and TRBJ1-2; D unclear. V was pared by 6 bases and J by 7 bases, with 15 bases between. This CDR3 has 13 amino acids. Germline CDR1 reads SEHNR; CDR2 reads FQNEAQ (reference sequence). The DNA of the CDR3 is TGTGCCAGCAGATTTGGTGAGGGCTCTGGCTACACCTTC. Protein sequence: CASRFGEGSGYTF.

This clonotype was found a few times. An end of the junction differs from the germline gene, which may be a read error. The rearrangement uses TRBV5-4 and TRBJ1-1; maybe TRBD1 (6 bases). Germline V CDR1 and CDR2: SGHNT, YYREEE (reference sequence). The CDR3 loop spans 13 amino acids. CDR3 nucleotides: TGTGCCAGCAGCTTGAACGGGGGCACTGAAGCTTCCTTT. It codes for CASSLNGGTEASF.

The chain couples TRBV25-1 to TRBJ1-1, with unresolved D. Germline CDR1 and CDR2: MGHDK and SYGVNS. The V gene lost 0 bases and the J gene lost 7 bases, with 6 bases spanning the gap. CDR3 length equals 12 residues. In DNA form, the CDR3 reads TGTGCCAGCAGTGAATATGGAGTTGAAGCTTTCTTT. Encoded protein: CASSEYGVEAFF.

There are many counts of this clonotype. Here the CDR3 DNA reads TGTGCCAGCAGCCAAGTACAGGGCCTTGGCGAGACCCAGTACTTC. It yields the protein CASSQVQGLGETQYF. The chain recombines TRBV14 with TRBJ2-5, with a possible D match to TRBD1 (6 bases). Between the trimmed V and J ends, which lost 1 base and 5 bases, there was a span of 14 bases. The CDR3 covers 15 residues. Germline V gene sequence: CDR1 SGHDN, CDR2 FVKESK.

As to this clonotype: A read error may account for a junction end that differs from germline. The CDR3 DNA follows: TGCGCCAGCAGTGAAAGGGGGATGGGTCAGCCCCATCATTTT. Its translation is CASSERGMGQPHHF. The chain couples TRBV10-2 to TRBJ1-5; weak D call: TRBD1 (6 bases). This CDR3 comprises 14 residues. Looked up from germline, CDR1 is WSHSY and CDR2 is SAAADI.

Points on this clonotype: Here the CDR3 omits its conserved ending phenylalanine or tryptophan, so a read error is the likely source. The chain recombines TRBV11-2 with TRBJ1-6; D is uncertain. Per germline, CDR1 SGHAT and CDR2 FQNNGV. CDR3 length: 13 residues. The CDR3 coding sequence is TGCACCAGCAGCTTTGTAATGAATTCACCCCTCCACTAT. Translating gives CTSSFVMNSPLHY.

About this clonotype: With a much larger clone just one base away, this may be a read error. This rearrangement joins TRBV7-9 to TRBJ2-7; TRBD1 might be the D (6 bases). Germline V gene lookup returns CDR1 SEHNR and CDR2 FQNEAQ (reference sequence). V was shortened by 0 bases and J by 10 bases, with 10 bases between the two germline ends. There are 12 residues in the CDR3. CDR3 sequence: CASSLADRNQYF. CDR3 nucleotide sequence: TGTGCCAGCAGCTTAGCAGACAGGAACCAGTACTTC.

Remarks on this clonotype: This may arise from a read error, as a much more abundant clone is one base away. V is TRBV5-1 and J is TRBJ1-1; 7 bases map to TRBD1. The CDR3 sequence is 14 residues long. V was pared by 4 bases and J by 4 bases, with 7 bases of the junction left unmatched. The germline gives CDR1 SGHRS, CDR2 YFSETQ. The CDR3 nucleotides read TGCGCCAGCAGCACCGGGACAGCGGTCACTGAAGCTTTCTTT. The encoded protein is CASSTGTAVTEAFF.

Comment on this clonotype: A clone one base away is much larger, so this may be a read error. Since no conserved phenylalanine or tryptophan closes the CDR3, a read error is the likely cause. The CDR3 reads CASNRGGAYEQYL. The CDR3 DNA is TGTGCCAGCAACCGGGGAGGAGCCTACGAGCAGTACTTA. This sequence joins TRBV6-2 or TRBV6-3 and TRBJ2-7, with D maybe TRBD2 (6 bases). V dropped 7 bases and J dropped 2 bases, with 12 bases sitting between them. The CDR3 consists of 13 residues. The germline gives CDR1 MNHEY, CDR2 SVGEGT.

This clonotype was detected once. Germline and junction disagree at one end, which may indicate a read error. The gene calls are TRBV29-1 and TRBJ2-3, with D maybe TRBD2 (6 bases). In germline, CDR1 is SQVTM, CDR2 ANQGSEA. The CDR3 consists of 15 residues. CDR3 nucleotide sequence: TGCAGCGTGGCTGGGGACTCCCGGGGCACAGATATGCAGTATTTT. This gives the protein CSVAGDSRGTDMQYF.